This is a list of T cell receptor beta chains from one sample in a study of OX40 agonist ivuxolimab in advanced cancers. The repertoire was sequenced with immunoSEQ multiplex PCR; TCRdb's copy has only in-frame clones and lacks some. The table lists under 70,000 clones, 86% of them singletons, with roughly 8.2% in the top ten. The sample here was CD4+ or CD8+ T cells sorted from blood, taken in a trial of the OX40 agonist ivuxolimab. These receptors were collected from an adult with an advanced solid tumor such as melanoma, head and neck, liver or kidney cancer. CDR3s include the opening cysteine and the closing phenylalanine or tryptophan. Each record gives: clone size, J gene, D gene, CDR3 length, V gene, CDR3 DNA, CDR3 protein. D genes are given only for firm matches. For some rows the clone size is stated as once, few or many, or as a class when expanded; others skip it.

NA | TRBJ2-7 | NA | 13 | TRBV19 | TGTGCCAGTAGTAGACTAGGGACAGCTGAGCAGTACTTC | CASSRLGTAEQYF
once | TRBJ1-2 | NA | 10 | TRBV20-1 | TGCAGTGCTAGTAGTCCTGGCTACACCTTC | CSASSPGYTF
few | TRBJ1-5 | NA | 14 | TRBV30 | TGTGCCTGGAGTGTAAGTAGGGGCAATCAGCCCCAGCATTTT | CAWSVSRGNQPQHF
NA | TRBJ2-3 | TRBD2 | 18 | TRBV4-3 | TGCGCCAGCAGCCTTGGACTAGCGGGGGGTCTGAGGTCAGGAACGCAGTATTTT | CASSLGLAGGLRSGTQYF
NA | TRBJ1-1 | NA | 14 | TRBV2 | TGTGCCAGCAGTGTGGGTGGGGGGAACACTGAAGCTTTCTTT | CASSVGGGNTEAFF
NA | TRBJ2-7 | TRBD1 | 11 | TRBV29-1 | TGCAGCGTTCAGGGGGCCTACGAGCAGTACTTC | CSVQGAYEQYF
NA | TRBJ1-2 | NA | 12 | TRBV5-4 | TGTGCCAGCAGCGTCTTCCGGGACCTGTACACCTTC | CASSVFRDLYTF
NA | TRBJ2-5 | TRBD1 | 14 | TRBV19 | TGTGCCAGTAGTGACAGGGTAGGGGAAGAGACCCAGTACTTC | CASSDRVGEETQYF
few | TRBJ2-7 | NA | 12 | TRBV6-1 | TGTGCCAGCTCGACTCAGCGCAACGAGCAGTACTTC | CASSTQRNEQYF
NA | TRBJ2-7 | TRBD2 | 15 | TRBV6-5 | TGTGCCAGCACCCCCCTCGGGACTAGCGGATACGAGCAGTACTTC | CASTPLGTSGYEQYF
NA | TRBJ2-1 | NA | 13 | TRBV7-3 | TGTGCCAGCAGAGAAGGAAGTTACAATGAGCAGTTCTTC | CASREGSYNEQFF
NA | TRBJ1-5 | TRBD1 | 13 | TRBV6-1 | TGTGCCAGCGCGGGACAGAAAAATCAGCCCCAGCATTTT | CASAGQKNQPQHF
NA | TRBJ2-5 | TRBD1 | 15 | TRBV7-2 | TGTGCCAGCAGAAAACCGGGACAGGAGGTGGAGACCCAGTACTTC | CASRKPGQEVETQYF
NA | TRBJ2-3 | NA | 12 | TRBV6-5 | TGTGCGACCCGGGGGAGCACAGATACGCAGTATTTT | CATRGSTDTQYF
NA | TRBJ2-7 | NA | 13 | TRBV6-5 | TGTGCCAGCAGACCCGTCCGACAATACGAGCAGTACTTC | CASRPVRQYEQYF
NA | TRBJ2-7 | TRBD2 | 14 | TRBV27 | TGTGCCAGCAGTTATGGCATCGGGGGGGACGAGCAGTACTTC | CASSYGIGGDEQYF
NA | TRBJ2-4 | NA | 12 | TRBV19 | TGTGCCAGTACCGCGAGCAAAAACATTCAGTACTTC | CASTASKNIQYF
once | TRBJ2-3 | TRBD1 | 15 | TRBV10-3 | TGTGCCATCAGGAGGGACAGGGCTGTTACAGATACGCAGTATTTT | CAIRRDRAVTDTQYF
NA | TRBJ2-3 | TRBD2 | 13 | TRBV9 | TGTGCCAGCAGCCGCAGACTAGCGGATACGCAGTATTTT | CASSRRLADTQYF
few | TRBJ1-4 | TRBD1 | 16 | TRBV15 | TGTGCCACCAGCAGAGATCACGGGCAGGGGGGAAAGTCACTGTTTTTT | CATSRDHGQGGKSLFF
once | TRBJ1-1 | NA | 13 | TRBV7-2 | TGTGCCAGCAGCCTCGACAGAAACACTGGAGCTTTCTTT | CASSLDRNTGAFF
NA | TRBJ2-3 | TRBD1 | 15 | TRBV4-1 | TGCGCCAGCAGCCAAGGGAACAGGGGAACAGATACGCAGTATTTT | CASSQGNRGTDTQYF
NA | TRBJ1-1 | NA | 16 | TRBV4-3 | TGCGCCAGCAGCCAAGACGTTGCCCGACTGAACACTGAAGCTTTCTTT | CASSQDVARLNTEAFF
few | TRBJ2-1 | TRBD2 | 16 | TRBV5-1 | TGCGCCAGCAGCACAGGAACGGGGGGGCCTTACAATGAGCAGTTCTTC | CASSTGTGGPYNEQFF
NA | TRBJ1-3 | NA | 17 | TRBV19 | TGTGCCAGTAGTATAGGAGGTCACAGGATCTCTGGAAACACCATATATTTT | CASSIGGHRISGNTIYF
NA | TRBJ1-2 | NA | 15 | TRBV4-3 | TGCGCCAGCAGCCAAGATCTTAGGGAGGGCTATGGCTACACCTTC | CASSQDLREGYGYTF
NA | TRBJ1-1 | NA | 13 | TRBV18 | TGTGCCAGCTCACCCGGTGAGAACACTGAAGCTTTCTTT | CASSPGENTEAFF
NA | TRBJ2-7 | NA | 15 | TRBV18 | TGTGCCAGCTCACTCATGTCCGCCTCCGGGGGCGAGCAGTACTTC | CASSLMSASGGEQYF
NA | TRBJ1-4 | TRBD1 | 12 | TRBV29-1 | TGCAGCGTTGAAGGATCCGGACAGGGCCTGTTTTTT | CSVEGSGQGLFF